This T cell receptor beta chain comes out of a study of T cell repertoires in cytomegalovirus infection. General study points: Dominant in the ex vivo response were TCR beta clonotypes restricted by HLA-C and specific for CMV.

The CDR3 sequence is 12 residues long. Germline V gives CDR1 MNHEY, CDR2 SMNVEV (reference sequence). TCRdb re-called the reads through MiXCR, storing one row per CDR3 protein. The sample records hundreds of thousands of distinct CDR3 sequences, about 33% being singletons. Regarding this clonotype: Its antigen is currently unknown. An end of the junction differs from the germline gene, which may be a read error.

The sequence was obtained from a human donor in good health (CMV status not recorded). Some clones in this sample may be carry-over from other donors' samples. The chain joins TRBV27 to TRBJ2-1; D is perhaps TRBD1 (6 bases). The specimen was cultured PBMCs, collected from culture after CMV antigen stimulation. CDR3 in amino acids: CASSQGRAPQDF. In nucleotides, the CDR3 is TGTGCCAGCAGTCAGGGGCGCGCCCCGCAGGACTTC.